This T cell receptor beta chain originates from a study of blood T cell repertoires in COVID-19. On the study more broadly: The samples span acute and convalescent COVID-19 from the United States, Italy and Spain. T cells, B-cell-depleted T cells, or PBMCs provided the cDNA or gDNA that served as material.

The V segment lost 6 bases and the J segment 2 bases; nucleotides outside the gene matches: 1. Per the germline V gene, CDR1 is MNHEY and CDR2 is SMNVEV (reference sequence). This CDR3 has 13 residues. This clone was recorded once. Method: immunoSEQ multiplex PCR; TCRdb's copy keeps in-frame clones and lacks some. Of 250,000 to 350,000 clones in the sample, under 90% are singletons; the top ten hold roughly 0.92%. The chain joins TRBV27 to TRBJ2-7; 10 nucleotides match TRBD1. The sample comprised peripheral blood. The origin of this receptor is a woman aged 40 to 50 who had recovered from COVID-19. CDR3: CASSGQGAYEQYF. CDR3 nucleotides: TGTGCCAGCAGCGGACAGGGGGCCTACGAGCAGTACTTC.